This T cell receptor beta chain comes out of a study of blood T cell repertoires in COVID-19. This table comes from immunoSEQ multiplex PCR, and its TCRdb copy is limited to in-frame clones, with some not included. The sample lists 130,000 or so clones; roughly four fifths were seen once. Sequenced input: PBMCs or T cells enriched from blood (not recorded which). This receptor was taken from a woman between 50 and 59 years old with acute COVID-19.

In DNA form, the CDR3 reads TGTGCCAGTAGTATGCGGCTAGCGGGAGCGTGGGCAGATACGCAGTATTTT. Amino acids: CASSMRLAGAWADTQYF. The genes are TRBV19 and TRBJ2-3, with 10 bases fitting TRBD2. This CDR3 has 17 amino acids. Germline CDR1 reads LNHDA; CDR2 reads SQIVND (reference sequence). V was clipped by 3 bases and J by 4 bases; unmatched bases: 10.